This TCR beta chain was profiled in a study of shared clonotypes between healthy human individuals. Germline CDR1 MNHEY, CDR2 SVGAGI. V was clipped by 8 bases and J by 1 base, with 7 bases between them. The CDR3 is 12 amino acids. Profiling relied on immunoSEQ multiplex PCR, and the TCRdb table lists in-frame clones only, not all of them. The sample carries approximately 1,500,000 clones, roughly 96% recorded once. J is TRBJ2-3 and V is TRBV6-5; D not resolved. The clonotype originates from a man between 25 and 39 years old in good health. The material sequenced was naive CD4+ T cells sorted from blood. The subset denotes: CD45RA+ positively selected. The CDR3 nucleotides read TGTGCCAGCGCAGAGCGCACAGATACGCAGTATTTT. It specifies CASAERTDTQYF.